This paragraph covers one TCR beta chain sequence. Its antigen is unknown. The germline gives CDR1 LGHDT, CDR2 YNNKEL (reference sequence). The CDR3 is made up of 13 amino acids. Unmatched junction bases numbered 8, after V lost 6 bases and J lost 9 bases. This entry comes from a study of T-cell memory formation after mild COVID-19. Study outcomes and limitations: The study found balanced CD4/CD8 in clones contracting day 15 to 85 and a CD4+ lean in later expanders. Memory cells collected pre-infection included some clones that later responded, suggesting cross-reactive memory joined.

In TCRdb, the 5' RACE reads were re-called with MiXCR into one record per CDR3 protein. Of 200,000 to 300,000 distinct CDR3 sequences in the sample, 16% were seen once. The source material was PBMCs or a T cell subset sorted from them (not recorded which). The rearrangement uses TRBV3-1 and TRBJ2-1, with 7 bases aligning to TRBD1. The sequence came from a man between 18 and 35 years old who had mild COVID-19 (a few samples of this study predate the infection). Cell type and time point are not known. The CDR3 nucleotides are TGTGCCAGCAGGGAACAGGGGTCACTTGAGCAGTTCTTC. Translated, it gives CASREQGSLEQFF.